This TCR beta chain was sequenced for a study of CD8 T cells in ankylosing spondylitis. V lost 5 bases and J 6 bases, leaving 16 bases between the germline ends. This CDR3 spans 14 amino acids. General observations from the study: With a CD8+ phenotype, disease-linked clones were relatively rare in peripheral blood. Earlier authors reported some of these motif variants in reactive arthritis synovial fluid and blood.

At least ten counts were recorded for this clonotype. The target antigen is unknown. MiXCR, run by TCRdb on the 5' RACE reads, gives a single entry per CDR3 protein. The table shows roughly 250,000 distinct CDR3 sequences, with roughly a tenth occurring only once. V and J are TRBV12-3 or TRBV12-4 and TRBJ1-1, with D possibly TRBD1 on 5 matching bases. The material sequenced was blood, either unsorted or a sorted T cell fraction (not recorded which). The clonotype was recovered from a male donor with ankylosing spondylitis or in good health (not recorded which). The CDR3 DNA reads TGTGCCAGCAGTCTTGTCTGGGGGGTCGCTGAAGCTTTCTTT. Amino acids: CASSLVWGVAEAFF.